The present entry profiles one TCR beta chain with its context. This sample was taken from a study of shared clonotypes between healthy human individuals. Germline values: CDR1 SEHNR, CDR2 FQNEAQ (reference sequence). The V and J ends lost 5 bases and 0 bases, in that order; junction bases with no gene match: 8. CDR3 length equals 16 residues. Libraries were prepared by immunoSEQ multiplex PCR; TCRdb keeps only in-frame clonotypes and omits some of them. The data show about a million clones, about 72% seen once. The sequenced sample consisted of memory CD4+ T cells from PBMCs. This sample's subset: CD45RA-negative fraction. V usage is TRBV7-9 and J usage is TRBJ2-3, with 7 nucleotides matching TRBD2. The TCR comes from a man between 18 and 29 years old in good health. Some clones in this sample may be carry-over from other donors' samples. Written as DNA, the CDR3 is TGTGCCAGCAGCCGACATAGCGGGTCTAGCACAGATACGCAGTATTTT. Translating gives CASSRHSGSSTDTQYF.